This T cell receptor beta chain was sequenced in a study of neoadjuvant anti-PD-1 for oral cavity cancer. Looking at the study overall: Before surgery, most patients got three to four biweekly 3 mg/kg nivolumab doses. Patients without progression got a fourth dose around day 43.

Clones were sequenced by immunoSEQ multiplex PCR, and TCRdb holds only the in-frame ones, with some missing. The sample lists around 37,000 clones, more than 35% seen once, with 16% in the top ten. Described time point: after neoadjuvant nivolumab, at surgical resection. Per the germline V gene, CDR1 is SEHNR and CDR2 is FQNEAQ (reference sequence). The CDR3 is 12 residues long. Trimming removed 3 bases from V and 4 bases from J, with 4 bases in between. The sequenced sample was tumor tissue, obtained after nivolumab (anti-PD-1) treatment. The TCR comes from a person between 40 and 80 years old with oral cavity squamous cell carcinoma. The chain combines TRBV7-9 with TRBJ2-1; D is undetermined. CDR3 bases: TGTGCCAGCAGCTTGGGGTACAATGAGCAGTTCTTC. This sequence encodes CASSLGYNEQFF.